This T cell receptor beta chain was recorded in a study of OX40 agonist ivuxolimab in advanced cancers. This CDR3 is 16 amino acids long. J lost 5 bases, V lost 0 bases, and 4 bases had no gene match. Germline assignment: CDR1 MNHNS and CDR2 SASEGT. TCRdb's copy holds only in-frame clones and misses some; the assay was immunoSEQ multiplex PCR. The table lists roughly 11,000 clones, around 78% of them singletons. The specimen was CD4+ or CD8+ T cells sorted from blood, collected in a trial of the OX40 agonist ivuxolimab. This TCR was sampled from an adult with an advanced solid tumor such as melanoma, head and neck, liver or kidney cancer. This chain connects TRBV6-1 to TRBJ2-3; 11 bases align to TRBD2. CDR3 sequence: CASSEASGGAQDTQYF. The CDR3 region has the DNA TGTGCCAGCAGTGAAGCTAGCGGGGGGGCCCAAGATACGCAGTATTTT.